The TCR beta chain under discussion was sequenced for a study of T-cell reconstitution after alpha-beta-depleted transplantation in children. Unique molecular identifiers were incorporated during preparation of the TCRbeta library. TCRdb processed the PCR reads anew with MiXCR; each CDR3 protein has one entry. This table has about 540,000 distinct CDR3 sequences, around 20% appearing once. Germline V gene sequence: CDR1 MGHDK, CDR2 SYGVNS. Trimming shortened V by 6 bases and J by 5 bases, and 17 bases separated the two germline ends. The CDR3 consists of 15 residues. The V gene is TRBV25-1, the J gene TRBJ2-1; a possible D gene is TRBD2 (6 bases). The material sequenced was PBMCs from the stem cell graft donor, taken from the stem cell graft. The receptor comes from a human donor who donated a stem cell graft to a child with acute lymphoblastic leukemia. The CDR3 DNA follows: TGTGCCAGCAGCCCCTTTGAGGAGGGGCACAATGAGCAGTTCTTC. Encoded protein: CASSPFEEGHNEQFF.